In this sample, the clone carrying this T cell receptor beta chain turned up a few times. Antigen unknown. Trimming removed 7 bases from V and 4 bases from J, with 16 bases in between. The germline V gene has CDR1 SNHLY and CDR2 FYNNEI. The CDR3 covers 14 residues. Primers used in a second PCR of about 6 to 11 cycles were a sample-barcoded 5' primer and a J-beta primer mix. Tags on each cDNA molecule came from a template-switch adaptor with 12 random nucleotides. TCRdb ran MiXCR on the 5' RACE reads and lists one entry per CDR3 protein. The sample holds hundreds of thousands of distinct CDR3 sequences, around 31% seen once. The data originate from a study of blood T cells in healthy people across ages. Study results and caveats: Lack of knowledge of donor CMV status possibly confounded expanded clonotype changes. What prevented conclusive comparison of naive and antigen-experienced cells was that PBMCs were unsorted.

V and J are TRBV2 and TRBJ1-1, with D maybe TRBD1 (6 bases). The TCR sequence derives from a woman of 80 years or more in good health. Sample: blood. The CDR3 DNA is TGTGCCAGCACCCCGAACCAGGGGCGCACTGAAGCTTTCTTT. Translated, it gives CASTPNQGRTEAFF.